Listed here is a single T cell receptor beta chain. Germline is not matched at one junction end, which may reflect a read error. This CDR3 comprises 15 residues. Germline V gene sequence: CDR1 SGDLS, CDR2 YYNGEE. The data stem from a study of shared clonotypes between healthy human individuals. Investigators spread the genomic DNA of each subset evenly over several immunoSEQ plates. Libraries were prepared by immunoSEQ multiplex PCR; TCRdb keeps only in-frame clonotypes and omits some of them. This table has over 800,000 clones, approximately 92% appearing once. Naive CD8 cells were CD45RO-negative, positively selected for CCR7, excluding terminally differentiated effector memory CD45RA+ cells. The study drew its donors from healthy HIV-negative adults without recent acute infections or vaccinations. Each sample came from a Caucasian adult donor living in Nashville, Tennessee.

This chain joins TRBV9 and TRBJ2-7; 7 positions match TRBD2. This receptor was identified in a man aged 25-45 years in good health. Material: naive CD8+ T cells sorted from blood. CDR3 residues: CASNVAGSRIDEQYF. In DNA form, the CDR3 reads TGTGCCAGCAACGTAGCGGGTTCCAGAATTGACGAGCAGTACTTC.